The text below deals with one TCR beta chain. From germline, CDR1 is SGHNT and CDR2 YYREEE (reference sequence). The CDR3 totals 16 residues. Losses at the gene ends were 0 bases for V and 8 bases for J; bases not matched to a gene: 5. This record belongs to a study of T cell changes during pregnancy in multiple sclerosis. TCRdb's table, derived via immunoSEQ multiplex PCR, lists solely in-frame clones and lacks some. The data hold 35,000 to 45,000 clones, with over 85% observed a single time. The sample in question was CD4+ T cells from peripheral blood mononuclear cells, obtained before pregnancy. The TCR originated in a female donor with multiple sclerosis, enrolled in a pregnancy study. This rearrangement joins TRBV5-4 to TRBJ1-6, with TRBD1 matching 10 bases. CDR3 protein: CASSLGGGTGDSPLHF. The CDR3 DNA follows: TGTGCCAGCAGCTTGGGGGGCGGGACAGGGGATTCACCCCTCCACTTT.